The source of this TCR beta chain is a study of blood T cell repertoires in COVID-19. At the level of the study: Spain, Italy and the United States supplied samples that represented acute and convalescent COVID-19. T cells, B-cell-depleted T cells, or PBMCs supplied cDNA or gDNA.

In the original workflow: Reference gene primer amplification yielded estimated nucleated cell counts. TCRdb's table, derived via immunoSEQ multiplex PCR, lists solely in-frame clones and lacks some. That table is the source of V, J and clone size, and D and trimming were worked out from the DNA. The sample lists hundreds of thousands of clones, 89% occurring once. The Seattle patients, enrolled during active infection, were followed longitudinally. The clonotype comes from a man aged 18 to 30 with COVID-19, enrolled during active disease. Material for sequencing was peripheral blood.

In DNA form, the CDR3 reads TGCGCCAGCAGCTCGGAGGGCAATCAGCCCCAGCATTTT. As protein: CASSSEGNQPQHF. The chain has TRBV5-1 and TRBJ1-5, with D hard to call. The CDR3 consists of 13 residues. Per the germline V gene, CDR1 is SGHRS and CDR2 is YFSETQ. V was clipped by 3 bases and J by 2 bases, with 6 bases between them.